These T cell receptor beta chains were read from a single sample in a study of T cell responses to AZD1222 COVID-19 vaccine. Produced via immunoSEQ multiplex PCR; TCRdb's table is partial and in-frame only. The sample has about 55,000 clones; 87% are singletons. Sample: peripheral blood, taken on day 0 of AZD1222 vaccination. Receptor source: an adult in good health. CDR3s include the opening cysteine and the closing phenylalanine or tryptophan. D genes are given only for firm matches. Clone size appears in some rows only: once, few, many, or a class for an expanded clone.

>TRBJ1-1|TRBD1|TRBV7-2|.|16
CASSLGDRGGNTEAFF
TGTGCCAGCAGCTTAGGGGACAGGGGAGGGAACACTGAAGCTTTCTTT
>TRBJ2-5|.|TRBV7-2|once|14
CASTLQAGQETQYF
TGTGCCAGCACCTTGCAGGCGGGTCAAGAGACCCAGTACTTC
>TRBJ1-3|.|TRBV10-2|.|14
CASRDISSGNTIYF
TGCGCCAGCCGGGACATTTCCTCTGGAAACACCATATATTTT
>TRBJ1-4|TRBD1|TRBV10-3|once|14
CAISGQGANEKLFF
TGTGCCATCAGCGGACAGGGGGCTAATGAAAAACTGTTTTTT
>TRBJ2-7|.|TRBV2|.|12
CASSEGFDEQYF
TGTGCCAGCAGTGAAGGCTTTGACGAGCAGTACTTC
>TRBJ1-2|TRBD1|TRBV9|.|15
CASSVARGQGYGYTF
TGTGCCAGCAGCGTAGCCCGGGGACAGGGCTATGGCTACACCTTC
>TRBJ1-6|.|TRBV28|once|13
CASSLGPTSPLHF
TGTGCCAGCAGTTTGGGGCCGACTTCACCCCTCCACTTT
>TRBJ2-7|.|TRBV7-9|.|14
CASSLHREASEQYF
TGTGCCAGCAGCTTACACAGGGAGGCGAGCGAGCAGTACTTC
>TRBJ1-5|TRBD1|TRBV7-9|.|15
CATGQGADRNQPQHF
TGTGCCACCGGACAGGGGGCGGATCGCAATCAGCCCCAGCATTTT
>TRBJ1-1|TRBD1|TRBV4-3|.|14
CASSPGTGSTEAFF
TGCGCCAGCAGCCCGGGGACAGGGAGCACTGAAGCTTTCTTT
>TRBJ2-2|TRBD1|TRBV24-1|.|17
CATSDPGQGGIAGELFF
TGTGCCACCAGTGATCCTGGACAGGGCGGGATCGCCGGGGAGCTGTTTTTT
>TRBJ1-5|TRBD1|TRBV5-6|once|14
CASSFGTANQPQHF
TGTGCCAGCAGCTTCGGGACAGCCAATCAGCCCCAGCATTTT
>TRBJ1-3|.|TRBV6-6|once|17
CASSRRGRARVGNTIYF
TGTGCCAGCAGTCGCCGGGGCAGGGCAAGGGTGGGAAACACCATATATTTT
>TRBJ2-7|TRBD2|TRBV7-9|.|15
CASSLAAGGSYEQYF
TGTGCCAGCAGCTTAGCGGCGGGGGGCTCCTACGAGCAGTACTTC
>TRBJ1-3|.|TRBV5-6|.|12
CATIVGGNTIYF
TGTGCCACCATCGTCGGGGGAAACACCATATATTTT
>TRBJ1-2|TRBD1|TRBV3-1/TRBV3-2|.|13
CASSLGQAYGYTF
TGTGCCAGCAGCCTCGGACAGGCCTATGGCTACACCTTC
>TRBJ1-2|.|TRBV24-1|.|12
CATSDYRYGYTF
TGTGCCACCAGTGATTACAGGTATGGCTACACCTTC
>TRBJ2-1|.|TRBV28|.|14
CASREPSSYNEQFF
TGTGCCAGCAGGGAGCCCTCCTCCTACAATGAGCAGTTCTTC
>TRBJ1-2|.|TRBV19|.|15
CASSIPGDRIYGYTF
TGTGCCAGTAGTATCCCGGGAGACAGGATCTATGGCTACACCTTC
>TRBJ2-6|TRBD1|TRBV7-2|.|19
CASSQAGTGLYSGANVLTF
TGTGCCAGCAGCCAAGCCGGGACAGGATTGTACTCTGGGGCCAACGTCCTGACTTTC
>TRBJ1-1|.|TRBV10-3|.|13
CAIMATDSTEAFF
TGTGCCATCATGGCGACCGATAGCACTGAAGCTTTCTTT
>TRBJ1-2|.|TRBV2|.|14
CASSKGSGNYGYTF
TGTGCCAGCAGTAAAGGTTCTGGGAACTATGGCTACACCTTC
>TRBJ1-4|TRBD1|TRBV5-1|.|16
CASSSGTEQPNEKLFF
TGCGCCAGCAGCTCTGGGACAGAGCAGCCGAATGAAAAACTGTTTTTT
>TRBJ2-5|.|TRBV21-1|few|15
CASSPTGPEGETQYF
TGTGCCAGCAGCCCAACGGGGCCAGAGGGGGAGACCCAGTACTTC
>TRBJ1-1|TRBD1|TRBV19|.|16
CASSIRTGGWNTEAFF
TGTGCCAGTAGTATTCGGACAGGGGGCTGGAACACTGAAGCTTTCTTT
>TRBJ1-2|.|TRBV27|.|14
CASGPDSRVDGYTF
TGTGCCAGCGGGCCCGACAGCCGGGTAGATGGCTACACCTTC
>TRBJ1-2|TRBD1|TRBV18|once|18
CASSPTVRAGGVDYGYTF
TGTGCCAGCTCACCAACTGTGAGGGCAGGGGGCGTTGACTATGGCTACACCTTC
>TRBJ2-7|TRBD1|TRBV6-5|.|12
CASRDRGYEQYF
TGTGCCAGCCGGGACAGGGGCTACGAGCAGTACTTC
>TRBJ2-7|.|TRBV6-1|.|15
CASSEFRTVTSEQYF
TGTGCCAGCAGTGAATTTCGGACAGTCACCTCCGAGCAGTACTTC
>TRBJ1-4|.|TRBV7-9|.|12
CASSGRAGLLFF
TGTGCCAGCAGCGGCCGCGCGGGGTTACTGTTTTTT
>TRBJ2-1|.|TRBV29-1|once|15
CSVGGGPRSYNEQFF
TGCAGCGTTGGTGGGGGGCCACGCTCCTACAATGAGCAGTTCTTC
>TRBJ1-5|TRBD1|TRBV19|.|14
CASSKQGGNQPQHF
TGTGCCAGTAGCAAACAGGGGGGCAATCAGCCCCAGCATTTT
>TRBJ2-3|TRBD2|TRBV6-2/TRBV6-3|.|17
CASSFHTGRGTTDTQYF
TGTGCCAGCAGTTTCCACACGGGGCGGGGGACCACAGATACGCAGTATTTT
>TRBJ1-1|.|TRBV7-9|.|12
CASSLARDEAFF
TGTGCCAGCAGCTTAGCGCGAGATGAAGCTTTCTTT
>TRBJ2-7|.|TRBV5-1|.|14
CASSLAPLAGEQYF
TGCGCCAGCAGCTTGGCCCCGCTAGCAGGCGAGCAGTACTTC
>TRBJ1-1|.|TRBV19|.|13
CASSIAPNTEAFF
TGTGCCAGTAGTATAGCCCCGAACACTGAAGCTTTCTTT
>TRBJ2-3|.|TRBV5-6|.|14
CASSSRGGLNTQYF
TGTGCCAGCAGCTCCAGGGGCGGGTTAAATACGCAGTATTTT
>TRBJ1-6|TRBD1|TRBV7-9|.|15
CASSLVRGDGSPLHF
TGTGCCAGCAGCTTAGTCAGGGGGGACGGTTCACCCCTCCACTTT
>TRBJ2-7|.|TRBV18|.|14
CASSPPHSSYEQYF
TGTGCCAGCTCACCACCCCACAGCTCCTACGAGCAGTACTTC
>TRBJ1-6|.|TRBV2|once|12
CASSEGYSPLHF
TGTGCCAGCAGTGAAGGGTATTCACCCCTCCACTTT
>TRBJ2-1|TRBD2|TRBV7-9|.|14
CASSLVTSDDEQFF
TGTGCCAGCAGCTTAGTCACTAGCGACGATGAGCAGTTCTTC
>TRBJ2-5|TRBD2|TRBV30|.|13
CAWSLSGVPTQYF
TGTGCCTGGAGCCTTAGCGGGGTGCCGACCCAGTACTTC
>TRBJ1-1|.|TRBV3-1/TRBV3-2|.|12
CASSHMRTEAFF
TGTGCCAGCAGCCATATGCGCACTGAAGCTTTCTTT
>TRBJ2-2|.|TRBV6-5|.|16
CASSYSTPASTGELFF
TGTGCCAGCAGTTACAGCACCCCGGCATCCACCGGGGAGCTGTTTTTT
>TRBJ1-5|TRBD1|TRBV12-3/TRBV12-4|.|11
CASSPGQRLHF
TGTGCCAGCAGTCCGGGACAGCGTCTGCATTTT
>TRBJ2-6|.|TRBV7-8|.|18
CASSLFGGSSSGANVLTF
TGTGCCAGCAGCTTATTTGGGGGTTCCAGCTCTGGGGCCAACGTCCTGACTTTC
>TRBJ2-7|TRBD2|TRBV7-6|.|14
CASSDTGGHGEQYF
TGTGCCAGCAGCGACACGGGGGGGCATGGGGAGCAGTACTTC
>TRBJ2-1|.|TRBV5-1|.|16
CASSLEEDQWEDEQFF
TGCGCCAGCAGCTTGGAGGAGGATCAGTGGGAGGATGAGCAGTTCTTC
>TRBJ2-2|TRBD1|TRBV18|.|15
CASSPNRGRTGELFF
TGTGCCAGCTCTCCCAACAGGGGCAGGACCGGGGAGCTGTTTTTT
>TRBJ2-7|.|TRBV7-3|.|14
CASSLTGGYGEQYF
TGTGCCAGCAGCTTAACGGGCGGGTACGGCGAGCAGTACTTC
>TRBJ2-7|.|TRBV11-2|.|14
CASSPQASYYEQYF
TGTGCCAGCAGCCCCCAGGCTTCCTACTACGAGCAGTACTTC
>TRBJ1-6|TRBD1|TRBV27|.|14
CASSWDRGDSPLHF
TGTGCCAGCAGCTGGGACAGGGGGGATTCACCCCTCCACTTT